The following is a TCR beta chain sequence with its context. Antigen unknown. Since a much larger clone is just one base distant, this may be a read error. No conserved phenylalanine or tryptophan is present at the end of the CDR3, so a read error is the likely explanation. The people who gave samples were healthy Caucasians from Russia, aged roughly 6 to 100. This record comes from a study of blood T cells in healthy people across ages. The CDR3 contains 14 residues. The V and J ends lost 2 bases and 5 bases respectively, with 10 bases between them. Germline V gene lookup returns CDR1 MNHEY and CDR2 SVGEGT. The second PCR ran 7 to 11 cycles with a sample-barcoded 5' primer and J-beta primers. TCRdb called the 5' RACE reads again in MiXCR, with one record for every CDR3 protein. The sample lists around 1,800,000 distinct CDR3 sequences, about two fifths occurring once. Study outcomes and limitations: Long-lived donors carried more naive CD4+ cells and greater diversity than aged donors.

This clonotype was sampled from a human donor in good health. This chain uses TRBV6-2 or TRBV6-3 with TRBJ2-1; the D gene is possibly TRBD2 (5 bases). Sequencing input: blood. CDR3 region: CASSYVRGNNEQFC. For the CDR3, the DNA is TGTGCCAGCAGTTACGTTCGGGGAAACAATGAGCAGTTCTGC.